The 8 T cell receptor beta chains below all came from one sample that was sequenced in a study of spatial heterogeneity in lung cancer. TCRdb reprocessed the 5' RACE reads with MiXCR, giving one entry per CDR3 protein. The sample contains roughly 10,000 distinct CDR3 sequences, 4.5% to 6% of which appear only once. Stated time point: sample taken at primary tumor resection. Unsorted samples of tumor, nontumor lung or frozen PBMC had their whole RNA sequenced. The source material was PBMCs, sampled at surgery. The source is a male donor with early-stage non-small cell lung cancer.

In the case of this clonotype: A read error may explain this, as a much larger clone is one base away. This chain links TRBV29-1 with TRBJ2-2; D is uncertain. Trimming pared 5 bases from V and 6 bases from J, leaving 7 bases between. CDR1 is SQVTM and CDR2 is ANQGSEA in the germline V gene. CDR3 length: 11 residues. In DNA form, the CDR3 reads TGCAGCGTTTCATGGGCCGGGGAGCTGTTTTTT. Translating it yields CSVSWAGELFF.

This clonotype ranks as medium-sized. The chain links TRBV29-1 to TRBJ2-7, with 8 positions matching TRBD1. V gave up 5 bases and J gave up 3 bases; unmatched junction bases: 3. Germline loops: CDR1 SQVTM, CDR2 ANQGSEA. The CDR3 length is 12 residues. The CDR3 DNA reads as TGCAGCGTTCTGGACAGGGACTACGAGCAGTACTTC. Protein product: CSVLDRDYEQYF.

In its sample, this clonotype ranks as medium-sized (0.01 to 0.1%). J is TRBJ2-1 and V is TRBV20-1; TRBD2 aligns across 11 bases. V was clipped by 5 bases and J by 2 bases; unmatched bases: 2. Germline V gene sequence: CDR1 DFQATT, CDR2 SNEGSKA (reference sequence). This CDR3 contains 14 residues. The CDR3 sequence: CSALAGGTYNEQFF. CDR3 nucleotide sequence: TGCAGTGCTTTAGCGGGAGGGACCTACAATGAGCAGTTCTTC.

This clonotype has at least ten counts. CDR3 sequence: CSARGPAAGPYNEQFF. The CDR3 region has the DNA TGCAGTGCTAGGGGGCCCGCGGCGGGACCCTACAATGAGCAGTTCTTC. This rearrangement joins TRBV20-1 to TRBJ2-1, with a tentative D call TRBD2 (6 bases). Germline values: CDR1 DFQATT, CDR2 SNEGSKA (reference sequence). Between the trimmed V and J ends, which lost 3 bases and 2 bases, there was a span of 17 bases. This CDR3 is built from 16 residues.

This clonotype occurred many times. J is TRBJ1-1 and V is TRBV6-5; no reliable D call. This CDR3 comprises 15 residues. Deletions cut 0 bases from V and 1 base from J, with 9 bases between. Germline V gene lookup returns CDR1 MNHEY and CDR2 SVGAGI. CDR3 protein: CASSYSRQQNTEAFF. The CDR3 nucleotides are TGTGCCAGCAGTTACTCTAGGCAGCAGAACACTGAAGCTTTCTTT.

By share, this clonotype counts as medium-sized. The V gene is TRBV20-1, the J gene TRBJ1-6; D remains ambiguous. The germline V gene encodes CDR1 DFQATT and CDR2 SNEGSKA (reference sequence). The germline V and J ends were trimmed by 6 bases and 3 bases, with 9 bases remaining between them. This CDR3 has 13 residues. CDR3 DNA sequence: TGCAGTGCCAGCTGGCGCTATAATTCACCCCTCCACTTT. Its translation is CSASWRYNSPLHF.

Many counts were recorded for this clonotype. J is TRBJ1-1 and V is TRBV19; D gene unclear. Trimming removed 7 bases from V and 1 base from J, with 10 bases in between. From germline, CDR1 is LNHDA and CDR2 SQIVND (reference sequence). The CDR3 is made up of 13 amino acids. In DNA form, the CDR3 reads TGTGCCAGTAAAGGGAGCCAGAACACTGAAGCTTTCTTT. Protein product: CASKGSQNTEAFF.

Within the sample, this clonotype is medium-sized. The genes are TRBV20-1 and TRBJ2-7; 13 bases are shared with TRBD2. Germline loops: CDR1 DFQATT, CDR2 SNEGSKA (reference sequence). This CDR3 is built from 18 residues. The V segment lost 1 base and the J segment 1 base; nucleotides outside the gene matches: 10. The CDR3, as DNA: TGCAGTGCTAGAGCCCGACTAGCGGGAGGCCTGTCATCCTACGAGCAGTACTTC. This encodes CSARARLAGGLSSYEQYF.